The 22 T cell receptor beta chains listed next were all sequenced from one sample in a study of blood T cell repertoires in COVID-19. Clones were sequenced by immunoSEQ multiplex PCR, and TCRdb holds only the in-frame ones, with some missing. Of nearly 200,000 clones in the sample, 70% to 90% were seen once. The specimen sequenced was peripheral blood. The source is a woman aged 40-49 years who had recovered from COVID-19.

This clone came up once. The chain is built from TRBV29-1 and TRBJ2-1, with 12 bases that match TRBD2. Germline assignment: CDR1 SQVTM and CDR2 ANQGSEA. Germline trimming cut 8 bases from V and 6 bases from J; bases unmatched to any gene: 2. The CDR3 loop spans 12 amino acids. CDR3 protein: CSTTSGGNEQFF. As DNA, the CDR3 is TGCAGCACGACTAGCGGGGGCAATGAGCAGTTCTTC.

The chain employs TRBV30 and TRBJ1-2; D not resolved. The CDR3 is 13 amino acids. CDR1 GTSNPN and CDR2 SVGIG come from the germline V gene (reference sequence). V was cut by 2 bases and J by 8 bases, with 15 bases left in between. The CDR3 is CAWSLGYGGGYTF. CDR3 nucleotides: TGTGCCTGGAGTCTCGGGTATGGTGGAGGCTACACCTTC.

The V call is TRBV18, the J call TRBJ2-7, with a weak D call TRBD1 (5 bases). The CDR3 spans 13 residues. Trimming pared 4 bases from V and 6 bases from J, leaving 13 bases between. Per germline, CDR1 KGHSH and CDR2 LQKENI. CDR3 DNA sequence: TGTGCCAGCTCACATGACAGTGTCCGCGAGCAGTACTTC. This translates into CASSHDSVREQYF.

V and J are TRBV25-1 and TRBJ2-2; D perhaps matches TRBD1 (6 bases). The CDR3 totals 18 residues. Trimming cost V 4 bases and J 1 base, with 19 bases left between them. Germline CDR1 is MGHDK and CDR2 is SYGVNS. For the CDR3, the DNA is TGTGCCAGCAGTGGGGAACCCACAGGGTTGCGGAACACCGGGGAGCTGTTTTTT. Encoded protein: CASSGEPTGLRNTGELFF.

On this clone itself: This same CDR3 is encoded by further DNA sequences in the sample. The chain uses TRBV5-1 and TRBJ2-1, with TRBD1 as a possible D gene (6 bases). The germline V gene has CDR1 SGHRS and CDR2 YFSETQ. The CDR3 consists of 14 residues. Trimming pared 0 bases from V and 3 bases from J, leaving 7 bases between. CDR3 sequence (DNA): TGCGCCAGCAGCTTGGGACAGGTCTACAATGAGCAGTTCTTC. Translated: CASSLGQVYNEQFF.

This clone was found a few times. The chain joins TRBV4-3 to TRBJ2-5, with D tentatively TRBD1 (5 bases). In germline, CDR1 is LGHNA, CDR2 YSLEER. Trimming pared 0 bases from V and 1 base from J, leaving 12 bases between. The CDR3 totals 16 residues. The CDR3 coding sequence is TGCGCCAGCAGCCAAGATCCTCCCAGGGCCCAAGAGACCCAGTACTTC. This encodes CASSQDPPRAQETQYF.

This chain connects TRBV7-8 to TRBJ2-7, with TRBD2 as a possible D gene (6 bases). V lost 5 bases to trimming and J lost 4 bases, with 18 bases between them. This CDR3 region has 15 residues. CDR1 and CDR2 from the germline V gene are SGHVS and FQNEAQ. This chain's CDR3 is CASSLELSGGYEQYF. The CDR3, as DNA: TGTGCCAGCAGCCTAGAACTCTCCGGGGGTTACGAGCAGTACTTC.

The chain has TRBV19 and TRBJ2-7; 7 bases line up with TRBD1. V lost 3 bases and J lost 2; bases outside the gene matches: 10. The CDR3 length is 16 residues. Germline V gene lookup returns CDR1 LNHDA and CDR2 SQIVND (reference sequence). The CDR3 sequence: CASSMRAGTVTYEQYF. The CDR3 DNA follows: TGTGCCAGTAGTATGAGAGCCGGGACAGTCACCTACGAGCAGTACTTC.

V usage is TRBV15 and J usage is TRBJ2-7; TRBD2 aligns across 11 bases. CDR1 and CDR2 from the germline V gene are LNHNV and YYDKDF (reference sequence). V trimming: 0 bases; J trimming: 1 base; junction bases outside the gene matches: 11. There are 19 residues in the CDR3. CDR3 in DNA: TGTGCCACCAGCAGAGATTGGCCCAAACTAGCGGGGGTTTCCTACGAGCAGTACTTC. It codes for CATSRDWPKLAGVSYEQYF.

The chain is built from TRBV19 and TRBJ2-1; 9 nucleotides line up with TRBD2. Germline V gene sequence: CDR1 LNHDA, CDR2 SQIVND (reference sequence). Trimming removed 6 bases from V and 3 bases from J; junction bases left unmatched: 6. The CDR3 totals 15 residues. As DNA, the CDR3 is TGTGCCAGTAGCCCCACGCGGGAGGGCTACAATGAGCAGTTCTTC. It specifies CASSPTREGYNEQFF.

The chain has TRBV3-1 (or the pseudogene TRBV3-2) and TRBJ2-5, with D possibly matching TRBD2 (6 bases). Looked up from germline, CDR1 is LGHDT and CDR2 is YNNKEL (reference sequence). This CDR3 has 15 amino acids. V shed 3 bases and J shed 4 bases, with 15 bases lying between them. CDR3 region: CASSQTGGPVETQYF. The CDR3, as DNA: TGTGCCAGCAGCCAGACTGGAGGGCCGGTAGAGACCCAGTACTTC.

The J gene is TRBJ1-5, the V gene TRBV28; D is unresolved. Deletions cut 5 bases from V and 7 bases from J, with 6 bases between. Per germline, CDR1 MDHEN and CDR2 SYDVKM. There are 11 residues in the CDR3. The CDR3 region has the DNA TGTGCCAGCAGTATCGGGCAGCCCCAGCATTTT. Protein sequence: CASSIGQPQHF. The whole variable domain, filled in from reference TRBV28 and TRBJ1-5, reads DVKVTQSSRYLVKRTGEKVFLECVQDMDHENMFWYRQDPGLGLRLIYFSYDVKMKEKGDIPEGYSVSREKKERFSLILESASTNQTSMYLCASSIGQPQHFGDGTRLSIL.

This chain connects TRBV18 to TRBJ2-3; TRBD2 matches 7 bases. Germline CDR1 is KGHSH and CDR2 is LQKENI. The ends lost 3 bases at V and 6 bases at J; junction bases unmatched: 12. The CDR3 has 16 amino acids. The DNA for the CDR3 is TGTGCCAGCTCACCGTCGTCTAGCGGAGGGGCGGATACGCAGTATTTT. Its translation: CASSPSSSGGADTQYF.

This chain links TRBV5-1 with TRBJ2-2, with 10 bases fitting TRBD2. J was trimmed by 4 bases and V by 3 bases; bases with no gene match: 6. Germline-derived CDR1 and CDR2 are SGHRS and YFSETQ. This CDR3 is 16 amino acids long. This CDR3 is CASSSSLAGVTGELFF. In nucleotides, the CDR3 is TGCGCCAGCAGCTCGTCTCTAGCGGGAGTCACCGGGGAGCTGTTTTTT. Complete variable domain (other parts from reference TRBV5-1 and TRBJ2-2): KAGVTQTPRYLIKTRGQQVTLSCSPISGHRSVSWYQQTPGQGLQFLFEYFSETQRNKGNFPGRFSGRQFSNSRSEMNVSTLELGDSALYLCASSSSLAGVTGELFFGEGSRLTVL.

The V and J genes are TRBV7-2 and TRBJ1-5, with a weak D call TRBD1 (6 bases). V was shortened by 5 bases and J by 3 bases, with 11 bases between the two germline ends. The CDR3 sequence is 14 residues long. Germline V gene data show CDR1 as SGHTA and CDR2 as FQGNSA. The CDR3 nucleotides read TGTGCCAGCAGCCCGACAGGTTTCAATCAGCCCCAGCATTTT. Translated, it gives CASSPTGFNQPQHF. Using reference TRBV7-2 and TRBJ1-5 for the parts outside the CDR3, the full variable domain is GAGVSQSPSNKVTEKGKDVELRCDPISGHTALYWYRQSLGQGLEFLIYFQGNSAPDKSGLPSDRFSAERTGGSVSTLTIQRTQQEDSAVYLCASSPTGFNQPQHFGDGTRLSIL.

This clone was picked up one time. The chain combines TRBV5-5 with TRBJ2-1; 9 bases line up with TRBD1. Germline loops: CDR1 SGHKS, CDR2 YYEKEE (reference sequence). This CDR3 is built from 16 residues. Trimming took 4 bases from V and 8 from J; bases not matched to a gene: 13. The CDR3 protein is CASSLPSGTGYDEQFF. For the CDR3, the DNA is TGTGCCAGCAGCCTTCCCAGCGGGACAGGGTATGATGAGCAGTTCTTC.

This chain links TRBV15 with TRBJ1-5; TRBD1 matches 10 bases. This CDR3 region has 17 residues. The germline CDR1 and CDR2 sequences are LNHNV and YYDKDF (reference sequence). V shed 6 bases, J shed 3 bases, and the junction held 11 bases outside the gene matches. CDR3 sequence: CATREGQGRAFNQPQHF. For the CDR3, the DNA is TGTGCCACCAGGGAGGGACAGGGGAGAGCTTTCAATCAGCCCCAGCATTTT.

The V and J genes are TRBV20-1 and TRBJ1-3; TRBD1 aligns across 7 bases. The CDR3 extends over 15 amino acids. Germline lookup yields CDR1 DFQATT and CDR2 SNEGSKA (reference sequence). The ends lost 3 bases at V and 2 bases at J; junction bases unmatched: 7. CDR3 bases: TGCAGTGCTAGTCGAGGGGGCGGCCCTGGAAACACCATATATTTT. As protein: CSASRGGGPGNTIYF.

The rearrangement joins TRBV6-2 or TRBV6-3 to TRBJ1-5; 9 bases align to TRBD1. The CDR3 is 16 amino acids. Germline loops: CDR1 MNHEY, CDR2 SVGEGT. After removal of 5 bases from V and 3 bases from J, the junction contained 8 bases not matched to a gene. DNA of the CDR3: TGTGCCAGCAGTCCGTTTGGGACAGGGAACAATCAGCCCCAGCATTTT. Protein sequence: CASSPFGTGNNQPQHF.

The genes are TRBV6-1 and TRBJ2-7, with 8 bases matching TRBD1. This CDR3 comprises 15 residues. From germline, CDR1 is MNHNS and CDR2 SASEGT. V gave up 3 bases and J gave up 0 bases; unmatched junction bases: 4. CDR3 DNA: TGTGCCAGCAGTGATGGACAGGGCCTCTCCTACGAGCAGTACTTC. Protein sequence: CASSDGQGLSYEQYF.

The rearrangement links TRBV5-4 to TRBJ2-3; TRBD2 matches at 9 bases. Germline CDR1 and CDR2: SGHNT and YYREEE (reference sequence). V shed 4 bases and J 3 bases; nucleotides not matched to a gene: 9. This CDR3 region has 16 residues. CDR3 coding DNA: TGTGCCAGCAGCCTTAAGCGGGAGGCGGGGACAGATACGCAGTATTTT. Translation: CASSLKREAGTDTQYF.

The genes are TRBV6-1 and TRBJ2-1; 11 nucleotides align to TRBD2. CDR1 MNHNS and CDR2 SASEGT come from the germline V gene. CDR3 length equals 16 residues. V lost 3 bases and J lost 4; bases outside the gene matches: 5. CDR3 in amino acids: CASSDAGTSGYNEQFF. The CDR3 DNA reads as TGTGCCAGCAGTGACGCCGGGACTAGCGGATACAATGAGCAGTTCTTC.